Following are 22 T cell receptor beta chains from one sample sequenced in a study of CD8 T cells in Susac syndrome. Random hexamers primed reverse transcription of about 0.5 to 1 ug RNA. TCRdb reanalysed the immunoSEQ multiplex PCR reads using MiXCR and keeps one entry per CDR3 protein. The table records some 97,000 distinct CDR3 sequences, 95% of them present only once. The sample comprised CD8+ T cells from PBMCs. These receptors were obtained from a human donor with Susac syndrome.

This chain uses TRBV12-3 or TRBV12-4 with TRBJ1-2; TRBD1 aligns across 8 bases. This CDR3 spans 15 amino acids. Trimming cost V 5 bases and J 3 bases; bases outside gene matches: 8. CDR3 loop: CASSPGQGGYYGYTF. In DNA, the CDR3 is TGTGCCAGCAGTCCCGGACAGGGAGGGTACTATGGCTACACCTTC.

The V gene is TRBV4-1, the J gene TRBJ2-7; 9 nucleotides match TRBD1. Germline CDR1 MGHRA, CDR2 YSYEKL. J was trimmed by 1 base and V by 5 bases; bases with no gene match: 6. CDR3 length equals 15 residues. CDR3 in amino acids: CASSLGQGRSYEQYF. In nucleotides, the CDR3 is TGCGCCAGCAGCTTGGGACAGGGACGGTCCTACGAGCAGTACTTC.

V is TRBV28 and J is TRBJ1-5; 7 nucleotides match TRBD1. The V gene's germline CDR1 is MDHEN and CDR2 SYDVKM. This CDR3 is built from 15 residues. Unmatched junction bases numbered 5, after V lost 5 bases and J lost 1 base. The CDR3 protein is CASSTLTGSNQPQHF. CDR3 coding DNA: TGTGCCAGCAGTACCCTGACAGGGAGCAATCAGCCCCAGCATTTT.

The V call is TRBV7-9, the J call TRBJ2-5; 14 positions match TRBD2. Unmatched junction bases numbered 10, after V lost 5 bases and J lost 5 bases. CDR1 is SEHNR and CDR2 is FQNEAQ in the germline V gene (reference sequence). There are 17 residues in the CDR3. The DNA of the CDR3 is TGTGCCAGCAGCAAAGAAGAGCGACTAGCGGGGGGGGAGACCCAGTACTTC. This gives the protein CASSKEERLAGGETQYF.

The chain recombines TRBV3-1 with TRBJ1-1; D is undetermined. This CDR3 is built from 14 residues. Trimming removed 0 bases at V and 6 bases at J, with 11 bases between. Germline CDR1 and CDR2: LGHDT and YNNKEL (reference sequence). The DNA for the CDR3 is TGTGCCAGCAGCCAAGATGGTAATCGGCCTGAAGCTTTCTTT. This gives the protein CASSQDGNRPEAFF.

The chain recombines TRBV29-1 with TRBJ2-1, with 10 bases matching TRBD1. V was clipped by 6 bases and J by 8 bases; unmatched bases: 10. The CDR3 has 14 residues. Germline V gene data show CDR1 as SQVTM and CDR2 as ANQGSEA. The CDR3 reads CSVDFGQGVHEQFF. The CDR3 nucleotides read TGCAGCGTCGATTTCGGACAGGGGGTTCATGAGCAGTTCTTC.

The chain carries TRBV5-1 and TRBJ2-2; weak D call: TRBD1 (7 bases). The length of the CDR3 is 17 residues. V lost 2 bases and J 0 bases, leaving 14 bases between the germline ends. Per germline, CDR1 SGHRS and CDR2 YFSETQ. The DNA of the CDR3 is TGCGCCAGCAGCTTCCCGCGCAGGGGGGCGAACACCGGGGAGCTGTTTTTT. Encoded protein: CASSFPRRGANTGELFF.

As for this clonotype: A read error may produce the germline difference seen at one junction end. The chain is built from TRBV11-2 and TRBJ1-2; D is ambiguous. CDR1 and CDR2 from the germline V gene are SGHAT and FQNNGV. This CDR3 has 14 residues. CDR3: CASSLEVPSGGQIF. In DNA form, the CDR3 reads TGTGCCAGCAGCTTAGAGGTACCTTCGGGCGGCCAAATCTTC.

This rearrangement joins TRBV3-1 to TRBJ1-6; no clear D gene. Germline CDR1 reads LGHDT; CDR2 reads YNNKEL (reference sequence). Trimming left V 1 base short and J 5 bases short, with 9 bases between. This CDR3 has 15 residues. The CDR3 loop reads CASSQGSRDNSPLHF. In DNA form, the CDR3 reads TGTGCCAGCAGCCAAGGGAGCAGAGATAATTCACCCCTCCACTTT.

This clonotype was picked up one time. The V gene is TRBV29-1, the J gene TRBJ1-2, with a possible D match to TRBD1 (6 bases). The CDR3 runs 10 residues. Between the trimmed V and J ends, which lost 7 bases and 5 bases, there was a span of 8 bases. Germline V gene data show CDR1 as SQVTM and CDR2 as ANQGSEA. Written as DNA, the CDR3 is TGCAGCGACGGACAGTATGGCTACACCTTC. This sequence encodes CSDGQYGYTF.

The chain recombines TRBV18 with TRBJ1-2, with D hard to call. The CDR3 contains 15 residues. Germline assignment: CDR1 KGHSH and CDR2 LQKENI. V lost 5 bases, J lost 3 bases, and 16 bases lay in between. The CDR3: CASSGSGPRDYGYTF. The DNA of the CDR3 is TGTGCCAGCTCAGGGTCCGGCCCTCGGGACTATGGCTACACCTTC.

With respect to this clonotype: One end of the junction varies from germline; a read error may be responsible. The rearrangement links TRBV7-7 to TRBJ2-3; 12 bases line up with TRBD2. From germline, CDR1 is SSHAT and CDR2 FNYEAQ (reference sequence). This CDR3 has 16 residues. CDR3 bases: TGTGCTAGCAGCTTGGGACTAGCGGGTAGCACAGATACGCAGTATTTT. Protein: CASSLGLAGSTDTQYF.

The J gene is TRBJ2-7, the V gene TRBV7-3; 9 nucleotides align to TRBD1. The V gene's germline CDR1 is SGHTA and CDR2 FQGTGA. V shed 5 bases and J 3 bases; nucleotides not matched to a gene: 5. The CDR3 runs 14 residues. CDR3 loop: CASSTGQGSYEQYF. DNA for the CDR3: TGTGCCAGCAGCACCGGACAGGGGAGCTACGAGCAGTACTTC.

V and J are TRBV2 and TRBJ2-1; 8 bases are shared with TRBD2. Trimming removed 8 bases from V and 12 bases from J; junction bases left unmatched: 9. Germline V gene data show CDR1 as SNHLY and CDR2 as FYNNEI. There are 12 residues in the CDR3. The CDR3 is CASGGREDLQFF. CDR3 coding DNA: TGTGCCAGCGGTGGGCGGGAGGATTTGCAGTTCTTC.

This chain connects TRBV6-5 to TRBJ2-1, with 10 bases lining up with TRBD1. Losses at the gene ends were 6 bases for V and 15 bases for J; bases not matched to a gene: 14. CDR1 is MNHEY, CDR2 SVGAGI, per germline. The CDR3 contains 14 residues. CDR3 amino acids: CASSHGTGVGTGFF. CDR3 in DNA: TGTGCCAGCAGCCACGGGACAGGGGTCGGGACGGGGTTCTTC.

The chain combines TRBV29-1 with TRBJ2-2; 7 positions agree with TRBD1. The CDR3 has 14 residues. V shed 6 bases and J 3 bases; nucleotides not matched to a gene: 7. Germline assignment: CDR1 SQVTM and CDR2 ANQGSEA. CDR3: CSVSPTGYTGELFF. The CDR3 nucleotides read TGCAGCGTCTCACCGACAGGGTACACCGGGGAGCTGTTTTTT.

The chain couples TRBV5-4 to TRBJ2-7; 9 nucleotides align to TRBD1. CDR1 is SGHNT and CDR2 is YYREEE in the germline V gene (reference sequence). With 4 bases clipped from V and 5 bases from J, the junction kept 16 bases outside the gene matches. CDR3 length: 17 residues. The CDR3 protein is CASSLVKWTGEYHEQYF. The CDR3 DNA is TGTGCCAGCAGCCTTGTGAAGTGGACAGGGGAGTACCACGAGCAGTACTTC.

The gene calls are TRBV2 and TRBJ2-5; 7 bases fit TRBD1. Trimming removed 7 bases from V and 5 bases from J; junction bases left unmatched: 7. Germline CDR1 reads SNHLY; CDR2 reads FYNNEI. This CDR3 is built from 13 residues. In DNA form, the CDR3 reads TGTGCCAGCACCCTAACGACAGGGGAGACCCAGTACTTC. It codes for CASTLTTGETQYF.

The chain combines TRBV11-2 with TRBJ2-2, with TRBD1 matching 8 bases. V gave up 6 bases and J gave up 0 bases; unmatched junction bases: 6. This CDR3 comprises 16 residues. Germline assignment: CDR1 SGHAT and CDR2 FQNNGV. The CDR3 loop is CASRRLGQANTGELFF. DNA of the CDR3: TGTGCCAGCAGGCGCCTGGGACAGGCGAACACCGGGGAGCTGTTTTTT.

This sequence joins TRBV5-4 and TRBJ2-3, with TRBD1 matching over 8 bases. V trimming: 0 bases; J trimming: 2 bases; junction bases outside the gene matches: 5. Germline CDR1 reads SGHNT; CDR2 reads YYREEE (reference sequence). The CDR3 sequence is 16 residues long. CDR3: CASSLAGGEDTDTQYF. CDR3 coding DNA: TGTGCCAGCAGCTTGGCAGGGGGCGAGGACACAGATACGCAGTATTTT.

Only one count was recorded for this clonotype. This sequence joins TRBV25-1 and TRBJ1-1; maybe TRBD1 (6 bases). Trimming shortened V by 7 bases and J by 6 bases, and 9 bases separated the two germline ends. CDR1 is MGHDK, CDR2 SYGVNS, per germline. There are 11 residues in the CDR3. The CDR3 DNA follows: TGTGCCAGCAAGGGGGGGCCTGAAGCTTTCTTT. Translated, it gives CASKGGPEAFF.

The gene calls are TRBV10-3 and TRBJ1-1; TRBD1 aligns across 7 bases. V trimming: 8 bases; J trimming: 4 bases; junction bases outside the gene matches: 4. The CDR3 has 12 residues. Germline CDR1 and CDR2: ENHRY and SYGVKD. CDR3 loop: CAIYSGGTEAFF. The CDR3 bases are TGTGCCATCTATTCAGGGGGCACTGAAGCTTTCTTT.